Here is one T cell receptor beta chain with its context. Authors' data handling: Amplification of reference gene primers provided the estimated nucleated cell counts. Using immunoSEQ multiplex PCR, the repertoire was profiled, and TCRdb retains in-frame clones only, with some absent. V, J and clone size reflect that table, while D and trimming were determined from the DNA. The sample lists about 270,000 clones; roughly 86% were seen once. The source of the sample is a study of blood T cell repertoires in COVID-19. Turning to the study itself: COVID-19 samples from acute and convalescent phases originated in the United States, Italy and Spain. Nucleic acid was either cDNA or gDNA, and it came from T cells, B-cell-depleted T cells, or PBMCs.

In germline, CDR1 is SNHLY, CDR2 FYNNEI. The CDR3 spans 13 residues. V lost 8 bases to trimming and J lost 4 bases; unmatched junction nucleotides: 4. The receptor's source is a woman in her forties or fifties with acute or convalescent COVID-19. The genes are TRBV2 and TRBJ2-2; 7 bases are a match to TRBD1. The sequenced sample was peripheral blood. The chain's CDR3 is CASDRVGTGELFF. The DNA of the CDR3 is TGTGCCAGCGACAGGGTTGGCACCGGGGAGCTGTTTTTT. The full variable domain, completed using reference TRBV2 and TRBJ2-2, is EPEVTQTPSHQVTQMGQEVILRCVPISNHLYFYWYRQILGQKVEFLVSFYNNEISEKSEIFDDQFSVERPDGSNFTLKIRSTKLEDSAMYFCASDRVGTGELFFGEGSRLTVL.